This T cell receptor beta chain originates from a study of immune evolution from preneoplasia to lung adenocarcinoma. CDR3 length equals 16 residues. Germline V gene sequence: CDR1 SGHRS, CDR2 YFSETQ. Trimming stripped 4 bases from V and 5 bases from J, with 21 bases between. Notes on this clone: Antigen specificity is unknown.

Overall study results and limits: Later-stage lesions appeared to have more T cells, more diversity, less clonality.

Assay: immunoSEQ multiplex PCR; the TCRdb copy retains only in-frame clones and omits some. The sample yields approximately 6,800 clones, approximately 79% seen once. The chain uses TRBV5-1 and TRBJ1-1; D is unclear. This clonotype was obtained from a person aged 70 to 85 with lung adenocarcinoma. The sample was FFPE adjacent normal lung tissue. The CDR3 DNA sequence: TGCGCCAGCAGCCCCCACGACGTAAGCCAGGAGACTGAAGCTTTCTTT. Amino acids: CASSPHDVSQETEAFF.